What follows describes a single T cell receptor beta chain. Its cognate antigen is unknown. These data come from a study of cytomegalovirus exposure and HLA in healthy donors. Overall study findings and caveats: The investigators catalogued 150 or so TCR beta chains as cytomegalovirus-associated. It was reportedly the case that the classifier diagnosed cytomegalovirus status with high specificity and sensitivity. A later analysis found first-cohort TCR clusters tended to co-occur in the 120 validation repertoires.

While the first cohort had 500 to 700 subjects, the donors belonged to the separate validation cohort of about 120 subjects. The CDR3 length is 16 residues. From germline, CDR1 is MNHNY and CDR2 SVGAGI (reference sequence). V lost 5 bases to trimming and J lost 5 bases; unmatched junction nucleotides: 11. Libraries were prepared by immunoSEQ multiplex PCR; TCRdb keeps only in-frame clonotypes and omits some of them. Here the sample spans 190,000 or so clones, around 83% being singletons. The receptor comes from a woman aged 25 to 39 in good health and CMV-seropositive. This chain uses TRBV6-6 with TRBJ2-2; 7 bases match TRBD2. The sequencing input was PBMCs. The CDR3 sequence: CASSPGGRARTGELFF. Written as DNA, the CDR3 is TGTGCCAGCAGTCCTGGCGGGAGAGCGAGGACCGGGGAGCTGTTTTTT.